These 11 T cell receptor beta chains originate from one sample sequenced in a study of cytomegalovirus exposure and HLA in healthy donors. In the PCR, 60 Vbeta and 13 Jbeta primers were used. The repertoire was sequenced with immunoSEQ multiplex PCR; TCRdb's copy has only in-frame clones and lacks some. The sample carries some 200,000 clones, 55% to 65% recorded once. Sample: PBMCs. These receptors were taken from a man aged 35-49 years in good health and CMV-seronegative.

This clone showed up just a few times. The chain combines TRBV5-1 with TRBJ2-7; weak D call: TRBD2 (5 bases). The germline V and J ends were trimmed by 0 bases and 2 bases, with 9 bases remaining between them. Germline V gene lookup returns CDR1 SGHRS and CDR2 YFSETQ. This CDR3 is built from 14 residues. CDR3 loop: CASSLDPGTYEQYF. The CDR3 nucleotides read TGCGCCAGCAGCTTGGACCCCGGGACCTACGAGCAGTACTTC.

The V and J genes are TRBV19 and TRBJ2-7, with a tentative D call TRBD1 (6 bases). The CDR3 is 14 amino acids. From germline, CDR1 is LNHDA and CDR2 SQIVND (reference sequence). Trimming shortened V by 5 bases and J by 0 bases, and 11 bases separated the two germline ends. The CDR3 is CASSVQGSSYEQYF. CDR3 DNA: TGTGCCAGTAGTGTCCAGGGGAGCTCCTACGAGCAGTACTTC.

The table lists this clone with a few counts. The V and J genes are TRBV27 and TRBJ2-3; D remains ambiguous. The CDR3 loop spans 13 amino acids. Trimming cost V 4 bases and J 0 bases, with 5 bases left between them. CDR1 and CDR2 from the germline V gene are MNHEY and SMNVEV (reference sequence). CDR3 coding DNA: TGTGCCAGCAGTTCCCAGAGCACAGATACGCAGTATTTT. Translated, it gives CASSSQSTDTQYF.

The chain joins TRBV5-1 to TRBJ2-2; 13 bases agree with TRBD2. This CDR3 comprises 15 residues. Trimming removed 3 bases from V and 6 bases from J; junction bases left unmatched: 2. Germline-derived CDR1 and CDR2 are SGHRS and YFSETQ. CDR3 protein: CASSSTSGRAGELFF. CDR3 nucleotides: TGCGCCAGCAGCTCCACTAGCGGGAGGGCCGGGGAGCTGTTTTTT.

This clone was found a few times. This chain links TRBV28 with TRBJ1-3; D uncertain. CDR1 is MDHEN and CDR2 is SYDVKM in the germline V gene. V lost 8 bases and J 0 bases, leaving 2 bases between the germline ends. CDR3 length: 11 residues. The CDR3 protein is CASYSGNTIYF. The CDR3 DNA sequence: TGTGCCAGCTACTCTGGAAACACCATATATTTT.

V is TRBV10-3 and J is TRBJ1-5, with 7 bases identical to TRBD1. V lost 3 bases to trimming and J lost 3 bases; unmatched junction nucleotides: 2. Germline lookup yields CDR1 ENHRY and CDR2 SYGVKD. There are 14 residues in the CDR3. CDR3 region: CAISEGGFNQPQHF. In DNA form, the CDR3 reads TGTGCCATCAGTGAAGGGGGCTTCAATCAGCCCCAGCATTTT.

J is TRBJ2-7 and V is TRBV7-4; D not resolved. The length of the CDR3 is 11 residues. Germline loops: CDR1 SGHVT, CDR2 SQSDAQ. Trimming removed 2 bases from V and 4 bases from J, with 3 bases in between. The CDR3 DNA follows: TGTGCCAGCAGCTTACTTTACGAGCAGTACTTC. Its translation: CASSLLYEQYF.

The genes are TRBV7-6 and TRBJ1-4, with D unclear. Between the trimmed V and J ends, which lost 6 bases and 5 bases, there was a span of 16 bases. CDR3 length: 15 amino acids. CDR1 SGHVS and CDR2 FNYEAQ come from the germline V gene. In DNA form, the CDR3 reads TGTGCCAGCAGACTTAAACAGAGACGAAATGAAAAACTGTTTTTT. Translation: CASRLKQRRNEKLFF.

The sample holds one count of this clone. Written as DNA, the CDR3 is TGTGCCAGCAGCTTTTCCGGGACTAGCGGGAAAGTCGAGCAGTACTTC. Translated: CASSFSGTSGKVEQYF. The chain links TRBV7-2 to TRBJ2-7; 13 bases fit TRBD2. V gave up 3 bases and J gave up 6 bases; unmatched junction bases: 8. Germline V lookup: CDR1 SGHTA, CDR2 FQGNSA. CDR3 length equals 16 residues. Complete variable domain (other parts from reference TRBV7-2 and TRBJ2-7): GAGVSQSPSNKVTEKGKDVELRCDPISGHTALYWYRQSLGQGLEFLIYFQGNSAPDKSGLPSDRFSAERTGGSVSTLTIQRTQQEDSAVYLCASSFSGTSGKVEQYFGPGTRLTVT.

This clone was detected only a few times. The J gene is TRBJ2-1, the V gene TRBV29-1; no reliable D call. This CDR3 is 13 amino acids long. V lost 4 bases to trimming and J lost 6 bases, with 13 bases between them. The germline V gene encodes CDR1 SQVTM and CDR2 ANQGSEA. This CDR3 is CSVGAPEPNEQFF. The CDR3 nucleotides read TGCAGCGTTGGGGCCCCGGAACCCAATGAGCAGTTCTTC.

The rearrangement links TRBV5-4 to TRBJ1-2, with TRBD1 identical over 7 bases. V was clipped by 3 bases and J by 8 bases; unmatched bases: 7. Germline loops: CDR1 SGHNT, CDR2 YYREEE (reference sequence). This CDR3 has 13 residues. CDR3 coding DNA: TGTGCCAGCAGCTCACAGGGGAGGTGGGGCTACACCTTC. As protein: CASSSQGRWGYTF.